Following are 24 T cell receptor beta chains from one sample sequenced in a study of blood T cell repertoires in COVID-19 (dated by TCRdb to the early 2020s). Libraries were prepared through the immunoSEQ multiplex PCR assay. TCRdb took this table from immuneACCESS and kept in-frame rearrangements with V and J called. Such tables lack part of the clones; where checked against another copy, unresolved V genes explain under half of the gap, and the rest is unexplained. The table for this sample lists tens of thousands of clones; roughly nine tenths of them were counted only once. In total, the top ten clones hold about 5.3% of the sample. Sequencing used peripheral blood. These receptors all come from a man between 60 and 70 years old with acute or convalescent COVID-19.

The genes are TRBV7-6 and TRBJ2-1, with 7 bases identical to TRBD2. The CDR3 sequence is 16 residues long. Losses at the gene ends were 3 bases for V and 0 bases for J; bases not matched to a gene: 5. CDR1 and CDR2 (germline): SGHVS, FNYEAQ. The CDR3 here is CASSLVGGGSYNEQFF. Written as DNA, the CDR3 is TGTGCCAGCAGCTTGGTGGGGGGGGGCTCCTACAATGAGCAGTTCTTC.

V is TRBV11-3 and J is TRBJ1-2, with a weak D call TRBD1 (5 bases). Per germline, CDR1 SGHNT and CDR2 YENEEA. This CDR3 comprises 15 residues. Trimming took off 1 base at V and 6 bases at J, with 15 bases between the two ends. The chain's CDR3 is CASSLGGRAGNGYTF. CDR3 sequence (DNA): TGTGCCAGCAGCTTAGGAGGCAGGGCTGGAAATGGCTACACCTTC.

To note about this clone: The sample holds other DNA sequences that translate to the same CDR3. The genes are TRBV7-9 and TRBJ1-5; no clear D gene. V dropped 0 bases and J dropped 2 bases, with 5 bases sitting between them. The CDR3 totals 14 residues. In germline, CDR1 is SEHNR, CDR2 FQNEAQ (reference sequence). The CDR3: CASSLASGNQPQHF. The CDR3 region has the DNA TGTGCCAGCAGCTTAGCGTCAGGCAATCAGCCCCAGCATTTT.

The V call is TRBV9, the J call TRBJ2-1; 9 bases are a match to TRBD2. V was clipped by 2 bases and J by 7 bases; unmatched bases: 4. Germline CDR1 is SGDLS and CDR2 is YYNGEE. The CDR3 runs to 14 residues. The CDR3 sequence is CASSVSGGLNEQFF. CDR3 nucleotide sequence: TGTGCCAGCAGCGTGAGCGGGGGGTTGAATGAGCAGTTCTTC.

The V and J genes are TRBV10-3 and TRBJ1-1; TRBD1 aligns across 7 bases. Germline assignment: CDR1 ENHRY and CDR2 SYGVKD. V was clipped by 3 bases and J by 0 bases; unmatched bases: 7. The CDR3 is made up of 16 amino acids. This CDR3 is CAISDYRGRMNTEAFF. CDR3 DNA sequence: TGTGCCATCAGTGATTACAGGGGTCGGATGAACACTGAAGCTTTCTTT.

The chain joins TRBV20-1 to TRBJ2-3, with 8 bases fitting TRBD1. From germline, CDR1 is DFQATT and CDR2 SNEGSKA (reference sequence). The CDR3 loop spans 17 amino acids. Germline trimming cut 3 bases from V and 1 base from J; bases unmatched to any gene: 12. CDR3: CSASFDRGRWGTDTQYF. The CDR3 DNA reads TGCAGTGCTAGTTTCGACAGGGGAAGATGGGGCACAGATACGCAGTATTTT.

The chain couples TRBV19 to TRBJ1-5; D is possibly TRBD1 (6 bases). Looked up from germline, CDR1 is LNHDA and CDR2 is SQIVND (reference sequence). The CDR3 sequence is 14 residues long. V was trimmed by 8 bases and J by 4 bases, leaving 15 bases between them. The CDR3 here is CASGSGANNQPQHF. The DNA of the CDR3 is TGTGCCAGTGGGTCAGGGGCTAATAATCAGCCCCAGCATTTT.

The rearrangement uses TRBV7-2 and TRBJ2-7, with 7 bases aligning to TRBD1. Germline V gene lookup returns CDR1 SGHTA and CDR2 FQGNSA. The CDR3 has 14 amino acids. The ends lost 3 bases at V and 0 bases at J; junction bases unmatched: 2. The CDR3 DNA reads TGTGCCAGCAGCTTGAGGGACAGCTCCTACGAGCAGTACTTC. Amino acid sequence: CASSLRDSSYEQYF.

This clone appeared once. The V call is TRBV7-6, the J call TRBJ2-7; TRBD1 is a possible D gene (7 bases). In germline, CDR1 is SGHVS, CDR2 FNYEAQ. The CDR3 covers 15 residues. With 1 base removed from V and 3 bases from J, the gap between germline ends came to 13 bases. CDR3: CASSLGNRGGYEQYF. For the CDR3, the DNA is TGTGCCAGCAGCTTAGGTAACAGGGGAGGCTACGAGCAGTACTTC.

The rearrangement links TRBV13 to TRBJ1-2, with 9 bases that match TRBD1. The J segment lost 5 bases and the V segment lost 0 bases, leaving 7 bases of the junction unmatched. The CDR3 sequence is 16 residues long. CDR1 is PRHDT and CDR2 is FYEKMQ in the germline V gene (reference sequence). The DNA for the CDR3 is TGTGCCAGCAGCTTAGGCCGGGGACAGGGAGATTATGGCTACACCTTC. Translated, it gives CASSLGRGQGDYGYTF. The full variable domain, completed using reference TRBV13 and TRBJ1-2, is AAGVIQSPRHLIKEKRETATLKCYPIPRHDTVYWYQQGPGQDPQFLISFYEKMQSDKGSIPDRFSAQQFSDYHSELNMSSLELGDSALYFCASSLGRGQGDYGYTFGSGTRLTVV.

V and J are TRBV12-3 or TRBV12-4 and TRBJ1-4, with D tentatively TRBD1 (6 bases). The CDR3 totals 12 residues. The V gene lost 8 bases and the J gene lost 10 bases, with 14 bases spanning the gap. Here the CDR3 DNA reads TGTGCCAGCTCAGGGGATGAGGTAAAACTGTTTTTT. Protein sequence: CASSGDEVKLFF.

The V call is TRBV12-3 or TRBV12-4, the J call TRBJ1-4; D remains ambiguous. CDR3 length equals 13 residues. With 5 bases removed from V and 7 bases from J, the gap between germline ends came to 11 bases. CDR3 bases: TGTGCCAGCAGTGCCCCGGGTTCTGAAAAACTGTTTTTT. It translates to CASSAPGSEKLFF.

J is TRBJ1-4 and V is TRBV6-5; the match to TRBD1 covers 10 bases. Per germline, CDR1 MNHEY and CDR2 SVGAGI. Trimming cost V 5 bases and J 2 bases; bases outside gene matches: 2. The CDR3 is 15 amino acids. CDR3 residues: CASSLDRGTNEKLFF. In DNA form, the CDR3 reads TGTGCCAGCAGTCTGGACAGGGGGACTAATGAAAAACTGTTTTTT.

The rearrangement uses TRBV27 and TRBJ2-7; D might be TRBD2 (6 bases). Germline CDR1 MNHEY, CDR2 SMNVEV (reference sequence). V dropped 2 bases and J dropped 0 bases, with 11 bases sitting between them. The CDR3 contains 15 residues. As DNA, the CDR3 is TGTGCCAGCAGTTTAACTAGCCTCCTCTCCTACGAGCAGTACTTC. It specifies CASSLTSLLSYEQYF.

The V call is TRBV7-2, the J call TRBJ1-1; TRBD1 agrees at 7 bases. The V and J ends lost 3 bases and 3 bases, in that order; junction bases with no gene match: 16. CDR1 and CDR2 (germline): SGHTA, FQGNSA. The CDR3 extends over 18 amino acids. CDR3 sequence reads: CASSFRPRWDDRDTEAFF. Here the CDR3 DNA reads TGTGCCAGCAGCTTTCGCCCCCGATGGGACGACAGGGACACTGAAGCTTTCTTT.

The chain couples TRBV18 to TRBJ1-2; 10 nucleotides match TRBD1. The V segment lost 3 bases and the J segment 6 bases; nucleotides outside the gene matches: 10. CDR1 is KGHSH, CDR2 LQKENI, per germline. The CDR3 totals 16 residues. In nucleotides, the CDR3 is TGTGCCAGCTCACCGGGTCCCGGGACAGGGGTGGATGGCTACACCTTC. Translation: CASSPGPGTGVDGYTF.

J is TRBJ2-5 and V is TRBV18; tentatively, D is TRBD2 (7 bases). This CDR3 region has 15 residues. Germline V CDR1 and CDR2: KGHSH, LQKENI. Between the trimmed V and J ends, which lost 4 bases and 5 bases, there was a span of 17 bases. This CDR3 reads CASSHGIQGGETQYF. CDR3 DNA: TGTGCCAGCTCACACGGCATACAGGGAGGGGAGACCCAGTACTTC. Filled out from reference TRBV18 and TRBJ2-5, the complete variable domain reads NAGVMQNPRHLVRRRGQEARLRCSPMKGHSHVYWYRQLPEEGLKFMVYLQKENIIDESGMPKERFSAEFPKEGPSILRIQQVVRGDSAAYFCASSHGIQGGETQYFGPGTRLLVL.

In DNA, the CDR3 is TGTGCCAGCAGTTGGTTGGTGAGAATGTCCTACGAGCAGTACTTC. Amino acids: CASSWLVRMSYEQYF. The chain links TRBV6-2 or TRBV6-3 to TRBJ2-7; D is unresolved. V gave up 4 bases and J gave up 1 base, with 14 bases separating them. Germline V gene lookup returns CDR1 MNHEY and CDR2 SVGEGT. The CDR3 length is 15 residues.

The chain combines TRBV6-6 with TRBJ1-4; D gene ambiguous. CDR1 and CDR2 (germline): MNHNY, SVGAGI (reference sequence). There are 13 residues in the CDR3. V was cut by 6 bases and J by 6 bases, with 11 bases left in between. The chain's CDR3 is CASRAGSYEKLFF. The CDR3 nucleotides are TGTGCCAGCAGGGCCGGGTCCTATGAAAAACTGTTTTTT.

Concerning this clone itself: One end of the junction does not line up with germline, which may come from a read error. V gene TRBV12-5 combines with J gene TRBJ1-2, with D unresolved. The CDR3 spans 10 residues. CDR1 is LGHNT, CDR2 FRNRAP, per germline. CDR3 in DNA: TGTGCTAGTGGTAACCTCGGTCCCTTCTTC. Translating gives CASGNLGPFF.

This clone appeared once. The genes are TRBV2 and TRBJ1-4; D gene ambiguous. Germline V gene sequence: CDR1 SNHLY, CDR2 FYNNEI. Between the trimmed V and J ends, which lost 6 bases and 1 base, there was a span of 9 bases. The CDR3 covers 14 residues. The chain's CDR3 is CASRPHVTNEKLFF. Written as DNA, the CDR3 is TGTGCCAGCAGGCCACACGTAACTAATGAAAAACTGTTTTTT.

The CDR3 reads CAWRPKGGGTNTEAFF. The DNA for the CDR3 is TGTGCCTGGAGGCCAAAGGGGGGGGGAACGAACACTGAAGCTTTCTTT. The chain links TRBV30 to TRBJ1-1, with a possible D match to TRBD1 (6 bases). From germline, CDR1 is GTSNPN and CDR2 SVGIG (reference sequence). This CDR3 spans 16 amino acids. Trimming left V 3 bases short and J 1 base short, with 18 bases between.

The gene calls are TRBV5-1 and TRBJ2-3; TRBD2 aligns across 10 bases. V lost 4 bases and J lost 3; bases outside the gene matches: 17. The CDR3 sequence is 19 residues long. Germline V gives CDR1 SGHRS, CDR2 YFSETQ. The CDR3 protein is CASSTRPSGGTLGTDTQYF. The CDR3 DNA follows: TGCGCCAGCAGCACCAGGCCTAGCGGGGGAACCTTGGGAACAGATACGCAGTATTTT.

The chain joins TRBV18 to TRBJ1-2; D might be TRBD1 (5 bases). The germline gives CDR1 KGHSH, CDR2 LQKENI. The CDR3 covers 15 residues. The ends were cut back, 0 bases at V and 7 bases at J, with 15 bases in the middle. CDR3 in amino acids: CASSPPSSAGPGYTF. CDR3 bases: TGTGCCAGCTCACCACCGTCCTCGGCAGGGCCTGGCTACACCTTC.